A single sample gave rise to the 29 T cell receptor beta chains below, sequenced in a study of early T cells in non-severe SARS-CoV-2 infection. A single record per CDR3 protein comes from TCRdb applying MiXCR to the 5' RACE reads. The sample holds 45,000 to 55,000 distinct CDR3 sequences, 6% to 8% seen once. Sample: whole blood. These receptors all come from an adult who was a healthcare worker with PCR-confirmed SARS-CoV-2 infection or an uninfected control (not recorded which).

This clonotype was counted a few times. This chain uses TRBV6-2 or TRBV6-3 with TRBJ1-1; D gene uncertain. The ends were cut back, 8 bases at V and 5 bases at J, with 15 bases in the middle. The V gene's germline CDR1 is MNHEY and CDR2 SVGEGT. This CDR3 is built from 13 residues. The CDR3 spells CASAIRGTTEAFF. DNA of the CDR3: TGTGCCAGCGCCATTCGGGGAACGACTGAAGCTTTCTTT.

In its sample, this clonotype was seen many times. This rearrangement joins TRBV10-3 to TRBJ1-6; D possibly corresponds to TRBD1 (6 bases). V was shortened by 6 bases and J by 5 bases, with 11 bases between the two germline ends. Germline values: CDR1 ENHRY, CDR2 SYGVKD. The CDR3 consists of 14 residues. In DNA form, the CDR3 reads TGTGCCATCAGAGGCCCAGGGGATAATTCACCCCTCCACTTT. This codes for CAIRGPGDNSPLHF.

The rearrangement joins TRBV2 to TRBJ1-6; D remains ambiguous. The CDR3 spans 14 residues. The germline V gene encodes CDR1 SNHLY and CDR2 FYNNEI. Trimming stripped 4 bases from V and 8 bases from J, with 12 bases between. The CDR3 loop is CASSGHPAYSPLHF. The CDR3 bases are TGTGCCAGCAGTGGCCACCCTGCGTATTCACCCCTCCACTTT.

The rearrangement uses TRBV13 and TRBJ2-1; TRBD1 aligns across 9 bases. There are 19 residues in the CDR3. J lost 6 bases, V lost 1 base, and 16 bases had no gene match. CDR1 is PRHDT and CDR2 is FYEKMQ in the germline V gene (reference sequence). DNA for the CDR3: TGTGCCAGCAGCTTAGAAGGACAGGGGTTTTACCGGACCGTCAATGAGCAGTTCTTC. Protein: CASSLEGQGFYRTVNEQFF.

The chain combines TRBV2 with TRBJ2-3; 10 bases are a match to TRBD2. This CDR3 has 15 amino acids. V lost 7 bases and J lost 4; bases outside the gene matches: 8. Germline lookup yields CDR1 SNHLY and CDR2 FYNNEI. DNA of the CDR3: TGTGCCAGCAAAGAACTAGCGGGGCGTGCAGATACGCAGTATTTT. Translated, it gives CASKELAGRADTQYF.

This chain joins TRBV12-3 or TRBV12-4 and TRBJ1-1, with 7 bases identical to TRBD1. The CDR3 sequence is 14 residues long. The V segment lost 3 bases and the J segment 1 base; nucleotides outside the gene matches: 2. The CDR3 region is CASSLTGRNTEAFF. In nucleotides, the CDR3 is TGTGCCAGCAGTTTGACAGGGAGGAACACTGAAGCTTTCTTT.

By share of the sample, this clonotype is medium-sized. The CDR3 nucleotides read TGTGCCATCAGCACCGGACAGGGGAGTCCCTACGAGCAGTACTTC. As protein: CAISTGQGSPYEQYF. The chain joins TRBV10-3 to TRBJ2-7, with 9 nucleotides matching TRBD1. The J segment lost 2 bases and the V segment lost 6 bases, leaving 8 bases of the junction unmatched. Germline CDR1 reads ENHRY; CDR2 reads SYGVKD. The CDR3 spans 15 residues.

This clonotype was picked up many times. The genes are TRBV7-9 and TRBJ2-7; D unresolved. This CDR3 comprises 12 residues. The germline gives CDR1 SEHNR, CDR2 FQNEAQ (reference sequence). Trimming took off 0 bases at V and 7 bases at J, with 7 bases between the two ends. The CDR3 loop reads CASSLALGEQYF. For the CDR3, the DNA is TGTGCCAGCAGCTTAGCTCTCGGAGAGCAGTACTTC.

This clonotype was observed at least ten times. The chain uses TRBV30 and TRBJ1-6; D not resolved. CDR1 GTSNPN and CDR2 SVGIG come from the germline V gene (reference sequence). The CDR3 runs 13 residues. The V end lost 3 bases, the J end lost 2 bases, and 5 bases lay between the germline ends. CDR3 DNA: TGTGCCTGGAGGGGTACCTATAATTCACCCCTCCACTTT. Protein product: CAWRGTYNSPLHF. Using reference TRBV30 and TRBJ1-6 for the parts outside the CDR3, the full variable domain is SQTIHQWPATLVQPVGSPLSLECTVEGTSNPNLYWYRQAAGRGLQLLFYSVGIGQISSEVPQNLSASRPQDRQFILSSKKLLLSDSGFYLCAWRGTYNSPLHFGNGTRLTVT.

This clonotype was found many times. The chain recombines TRBV3-1 with TRBJ2-3; TRBD1 matches 9 bases. The germline V gene encodes CDR1 LGHDT and CDR2 YNNKEL (reference sequence). CDR3 size: 14 residues. J lost 9 bases, V lost 7 bases, and 11 bases had no gene match. The CDR3 here is CASTFGQGTGTQYF. The CDR3, as DNA: TGTGCCAGCACCTTCGGACAGGGGACGGGCACGCAGTATTTT.

This clonotype was observed many times. The CDR3 nucleotides are TGCGCCAGCAGCCTCACAGGGAGCACTGAAGCTTTCTTT. Its translation: CASSLTGSTEAFF. The rearrangement links TRBV5-1 to TRBJ1-1; perhaps TRBD1 as D (6 bases). This CDR3 has 13 residues. Germline V gives CDR1 SGHRS, CDR2 YFSETQ. Trimming shortened V by 4 bases and J by 4 bases, and 11 bases separated the two germline ends.

This clonotype appeared a few times. The rearrangement links TRBV29-1 to TRBJ2-1; 13 bases are shared with TRBD2. V trimming: 5 bases; J trimming: 0 bases; junction bases outside the gene matches: 13. Germline lookup yields CDR1 SQVTM and CDR2 ANQGSEA. This CDR3 spans 19 amino acids. CDR3 in DNA: TGCAGCGTTAAGGACCCGGGACTAGCGGGACCCAGCTCCTACAATGAGCAGTTCTTC. This sequence encodes CSVKDPGLAGPSSYNEQFF.

This clonotype was picked up a small number of times. V is TRBV10-2 and J is TRBJ2-3; 10 nucleotides match TRBD2. Germline lookup yields CDR1 WSHSY and CDR2 SAAADI. Unmatched junction bases numbered 3, after V lost 6 bases and J lost 3 bases. The CDR3 extends over 14 amino acids. Here the CDR3 reads CASRTSGATDTQYF. The CDR3 DNA is TGCGCCAGCAGAACTAGCGGGGCTACAGATACGCAGTATTTT.

This clonotype was counted ten times or more. The rearrangement links TRBV20-1 to TRBJ1-2; no clear D. Germline lookup yields CDR1 DFQATT and CDR2 SNEGSKA (reference sequence). The CDR3 sequence is 12 residues long. V shed 6 bases and J shed 2 bases, with 10 bases lying between them. The CDR3 sequence is CSAPSLNYGYTF. The CDR3 DNA reads as TGCAGTGCACCGTCCCTAAACTATGGCTACACCTTC.

The genes are TRBV12-3 or TRBV12-4 and TRBJ2-2; maybe TRBD1 (5 bases). V dropped 6 bases and J dropped 1 base, with 9 bases sitting between them. CDR3 length: 14 amino acids. The CDR3 bases are TGTGCCAGCAGGTCTCAGGGGAACACCGGGGAGCTGTTTTTT. It specifies CASRSQGNTGELFF.

The sample holds a few counts of this clonotype. The chain is built from TRBV20-1 and TRBJ1-6, with D hard to call. V was pared by 0 bases and J by 0 bases, with 9 bases between. The CDR3 consists of 16 residues. Germline assignment: CDR1 DFQATT and CDR2 SNEGSKA (reference sequence). CDR3 region: CSARDEVSSYNSPLHF. The DNA for the CDR3 is TGCAGTGCTAGAGATGAGGTCAGCTCCTATAATTCACCCCTCCACTTT.

This clonotype was detected many times. V gene TRBV4-1 combines with J gene TRBJ1-5; maybe TRBD1 (5 bases). Germline V gene sequence: CDR1 MGHRA, CDR2 YSYEKL. This CDR3 has 15 amino acids. Deletions cut 4 bases from V and 3 bases from J, with 13 bases between. The CDR3 loop is CASSPTGLDNQPQHF. In DNA, the CDR3 is TGCGCCAGCAGCCCCACAGGTTTAGACAATCAGCCCCAGCATTTT.

The chain employs TRBV5-1 and TRBJ1-2, with 7 bases lining up with TRBD1. The V and J ends lost 5 bases and 3 bases, in that order; junction bases with no gene match: 13. Per the germline V gene, CDR1 is SGHRS and CDR2 is YFSETQ. This CDR3 spans 16 amino acids. CDR3 residues: CASRSRYNGQDYGYTF. The CDR3, as DNA: TGCGCCAGCAGAAGTCGGTATAACGGACAGGACTATGGCTACACCTTC.

Many counts were recorded for this clonotype. The rearrangement uses TRBV2 and TRBJ2-1, with D possibly being TRBD1 or TRBD2 (5 bases each). Germline CDR1 reads SNHLY; CDR2 reads FYNNEI. Trimming cost V 1 base and J 2 bases, with 9 bases left between them. The CDR3 runs to 15 residues. CDR3 in amino acids: CASSEGRGPYNEQFF. The CDR3 DNA reads as TGTGCCAGCAGTGAAGGTCGGGGCCCCTACAATGAGCAGTTCTTC.

The gene calls are TRBV25-1 and TRBJ2-3; 9 nucleotides agree with TRBD2. Germline trimming cut 2 bases from V and 4 bases from J; bases unmatched to any gene: 7. Germline-derived CDR1 and CDR2 are MGHDK and SYGVNS. The CDR3 consists of 16 residues. The CDR3, as DNA: TGTGCCAGCAGTGAAGGGACTAGCATGGCTGCAGATACGCAGTATTTT. It yields the protein CASSEGTSMAADTQYF.

The V and J genes are TRBV10-2 and TRBJ1-1; unclear D gene. Trimming stripped 6 bases from V and 5 bases from J, with 10 bases between. Germline CDR1 reads WSHSY; CDR2 reads SAAADI. This CDR3 is built from 12 residues. The CDR3 DNA reads as TGCGCCAGCAGGTTCCTGGGGACTGAAGCTTTCTTT. This codes for CASRFLGTEAFF.

The chain is built from TRBV7-2 and TRBJ2-1; no clear D. V lost 2 bases and J lost 7, with 9 bases in between. CDR1 SGHTA and CDR2 FQGNSA come from the germline V gene. CDR3 length: 13 amino acids. This CDR3 reads CASSLSFGNEQFF. The DNA of the CDR3 is TGTGCCAGCAGCTTATCCTTTGGAAATGAGCAGTTCTTC.

This clonotype has at least ten counts. This rearrangement joins TRBV27 to TRBJ2-3, with 7 bases matching TRBD1. This CDR3 region has 15 residues. CDR1 MNHEY and CDR2 SMNVEV come from the germline V gene (reference sequence). V shed 5 bases, J shed 0 bases, and the junction held 5 bases outside the gene matches. CDR3 sequence: CASSPGTASTDTQYF. In DNA, the CDR3 is TGTGCCAGCAGTCCTGGGACAGCCAGCACAGATACGCAGTATTTT.

V is TRBV19 and J is TRBJ2-2; D possibly corresponds to TRBD1 (5 bases). In germline, CDR1 is LNHDA, CDR2 SQIVND (reference sequence). The CDR3 is made up of 13 amino acids. V dropped 4 bases and J dropped 5 bases, with 8 bases sitting between them. As DNA, the CDR3 is TGTGCCAGTAGTAGCCGACAGACCGGGGAGCTGTTTTTT. This codes for CASSSRQTGELFF. The variable domain in full, with the rest retrieved from reference TRBV19 and TRBJ2-2, is DGGITQSPKYLFRKEGQNVTLSCEQNLNHDAMYWYRQDPGQGLRLIYYSQIVNDFQKGDIAEGYSVSREKKESFPLTVTSAQKNPTAFYLCASSSRQTGELFFGEGSRLTVL.

This clonotype showed up many times. V and J are TRBV19 and TRBJ1-2; D is possibly TRBD1 (5 bases). V was clipped by 6 bases and J by 3 bases, with 17 bases between them. The germline gives CDR1 LNHDA, CDR2 SQIVND (reference sequence). CDR3 size: 15 residues. CDR3 region: CASRDGTLLYYGYTF. CDR3 bases: TGTGCCAGTAGAGATGGGACGCTTCTCTACTATGGCTACACCTTC.

In the case of this clonotype: Since a much larger clone is just one base distant, this may be a read error. The chain uses TRBV11-2 and TRBJ2-3; D is ambiguous. The CDR3 contains 14 residues. Trimming stripped 5 bases from V and 2 bases from J, with 11 bases between. Germline CDR1 and CDR2: SGHAT and FQNNGV. The CDR3 DNA reads TGTGCCAGCAGCCGTGGGATGTACACAGATACGCAGTATTTT. Amino acid sequence: CASSRGMYTDTQYF. The complete variable domain, with remaining parts taken from reference TRBV11-2 and TRBJ2-3, reads EAGVAQSPRYKIIEKRQSVAFWCNPISGHATLYWYQQILGQGPKLLIQFQNNGVVDDSQLPKDRFSAERLKGVDSTLKIQPAKLEDSAVYLCASSRGMYTDTQYFGPGTRLTVL.

V and J are TRBV6-6 and TRBJ2-5; TRBD2 might be the D (6 bases). The V gene's germline CDR1 is MNHNY and CDR2 SVGAGI (reference sequence). This CDR3 is built from 14 residues. V lost 6 bases to trimming and J lost 0 bases, with 11 bases between them. CDR3 loop: CASSKGDYQETQYF. DNA for the CDR3: TGTGCCAGCAGCAAAGGGGACTACCAAGAGACCCAGTACTTC.

This clonotype came up many times. V is TRBV20-1 and J is TRBJ2-3; D is possibly TRBD1 or TRBD2 (6 bases each). CDR1 is DFQATT and CDR2 is SNEGSKA in the germline V gene (reference sequence). V gave up 1 base and J gave up 6 bases, with 11 bases separating them. The CDR3 is made up of 13 amino acids. The CDR3 region has the DNA TGCAGTGCTAGAGCGGGGGCAAGGGATACGCAGTATTTT. Translated, it gives CSARAGARDTQYF.

There are many counts of this clonotype. This chain uses TRBV10-3 with TRBJ1-6; TRBD1 is a possible D gene (6 bases). The V gene lost 6 bases and the J gene lost 5 bases, with 8 bases spanning the gap. In germline, CDR1 is ENHRY, CDR2 SYGVKD. The CDR3 runs to 13 residues. CDR3 loop: CAISRDNNSPLHF. CDR3 coding DNA: TGTGCCATCAGCCGGGACAATAATTCACCCCTCCACTTT.